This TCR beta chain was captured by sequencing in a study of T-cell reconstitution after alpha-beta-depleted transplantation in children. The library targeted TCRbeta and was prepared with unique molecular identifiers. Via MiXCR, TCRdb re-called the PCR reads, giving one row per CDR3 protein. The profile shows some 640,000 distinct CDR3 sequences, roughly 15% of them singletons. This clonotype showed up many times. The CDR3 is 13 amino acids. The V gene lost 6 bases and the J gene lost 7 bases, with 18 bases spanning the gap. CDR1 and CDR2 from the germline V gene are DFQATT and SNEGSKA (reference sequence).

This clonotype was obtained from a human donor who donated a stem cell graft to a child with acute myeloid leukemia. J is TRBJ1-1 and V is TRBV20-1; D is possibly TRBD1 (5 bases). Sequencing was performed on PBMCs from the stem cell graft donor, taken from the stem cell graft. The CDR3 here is CSAYDRGPLEAFF. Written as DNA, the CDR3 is TGCAGTGCATACGACCGGGGACCACTTGAAGCTTTCTTT.